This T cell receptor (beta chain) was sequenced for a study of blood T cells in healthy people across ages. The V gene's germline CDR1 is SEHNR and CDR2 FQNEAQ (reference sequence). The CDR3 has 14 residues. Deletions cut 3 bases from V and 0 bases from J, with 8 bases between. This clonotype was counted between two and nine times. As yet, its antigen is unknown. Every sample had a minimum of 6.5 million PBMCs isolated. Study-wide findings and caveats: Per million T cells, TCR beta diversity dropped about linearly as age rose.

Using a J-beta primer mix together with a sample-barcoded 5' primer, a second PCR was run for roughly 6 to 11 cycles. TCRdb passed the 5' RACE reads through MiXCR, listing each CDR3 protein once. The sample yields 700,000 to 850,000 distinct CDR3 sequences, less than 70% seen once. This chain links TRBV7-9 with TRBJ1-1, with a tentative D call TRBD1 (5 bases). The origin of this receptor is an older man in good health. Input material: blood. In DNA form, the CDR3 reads TGTGCCAGCAGCTTTTCAGGGATGAACACTGAAGCTTTCTTT. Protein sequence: CASSFSGMNTEAFF.